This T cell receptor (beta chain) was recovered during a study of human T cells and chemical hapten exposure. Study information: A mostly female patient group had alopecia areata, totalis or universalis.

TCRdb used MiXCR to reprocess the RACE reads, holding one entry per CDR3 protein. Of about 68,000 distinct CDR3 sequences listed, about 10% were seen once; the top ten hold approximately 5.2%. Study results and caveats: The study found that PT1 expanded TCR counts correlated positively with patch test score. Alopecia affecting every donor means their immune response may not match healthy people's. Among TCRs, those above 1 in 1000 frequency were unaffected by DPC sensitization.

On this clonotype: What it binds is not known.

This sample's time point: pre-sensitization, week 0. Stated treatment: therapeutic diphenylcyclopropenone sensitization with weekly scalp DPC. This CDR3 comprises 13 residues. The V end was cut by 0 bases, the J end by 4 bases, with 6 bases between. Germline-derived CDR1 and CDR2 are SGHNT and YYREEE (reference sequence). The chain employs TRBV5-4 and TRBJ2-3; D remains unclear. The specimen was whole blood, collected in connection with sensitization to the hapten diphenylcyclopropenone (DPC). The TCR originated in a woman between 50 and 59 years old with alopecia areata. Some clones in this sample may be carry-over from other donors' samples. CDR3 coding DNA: TGTGCCAGCAGCTTGGCAAACGCAGATACGCAGTATTTT. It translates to CASSLANADTQYF.